This TCR beta chain was sequenced for a study of shared clonotypes between healthy human individuals. In germline, CDR1 is SNHLY, CDR2 FYNNEI. The CDR3 has 14 amino acids. Trimming stripped 8 bases from V and 0 bases from J, with 11 bases between. The method was immunoSEQ multiplex PCR; TCRdb's version includes in-frame clones alone and lacks a portion of them. The sample holds 2 million to 2.5 million clones, more than 90% seen once. This chain connects TRBV2 to TRBJ2-1; weak D call: TRBD2 (5 bases). The sequence came from a man between 18 and 35 years old in good health. Sequenced: naive CD4+ T cells sorted from blood. The sample's subset: CD45RA+ positively selected. CDR3 protein: CASRVTSSYNEQFF. As DNA, the CDR3 is TGTGCCAGCCGGGTAACTAGCTCCTACAATGAGCAGTTCTTC.